This TCR beta chain was sequenced for a study of cytomegalovirus exposure and HLA in healthy donors. Study outcomes and limitations: The HLA-A and HLA-B alleles of most subjects were reportedly predicted accurately from TCR beta sequences. A later analysis linked a missense DCLRE1C variant to TCR beta V- and J-gene trimming.

V lost 3 bases, J lost 2 bases, and 6 bases stayed unmatched. This CDR3 is built from 15 residues. Germline V lookup: CDR1 KGHSH, CDR2 LQKENI. The PCR was carried out with 60 Vbeta primers and 13 Jbeta primers. Only in-frame clones appear in the TCRdb table, and some are missing; sequencing was by immunoSEQ multiplex PCR. The table shows just over 150,000 clones, with roughly 80% occurring only once. Worth noting for this clone: The target antigen is unknown.

What was sequenced was PBMCs. The V gene is TRBV18, the J gene TRBJ2-5, with 7 positions matching TRBD2. The TCR comes from a male donor in good health and CMV-seropositive. In DNA, the CDR3 is TGTGCCAGCTCACCGAGGCTAGCGGAACAAGAGACCCAGTACTTC. Translation: CASSPRLAEQETQYF.